Each of the 9 T cell receptor beta chains below was sequenced from the same sample in a study of post-analysis software for immune sequencing data. The study, taken as a whole, reports: In patients, five or six TRBV segments were more frequent than in controls, with TRBV5-6, TRBV5-1 and TRBV20-1 among them.

Their antigen targets remain unknown. TCR beta cDNA libraries had unique molecular identifiers. TCRdb reprocessed the PCR reads via MiXCR and lists one record per CDR3 protein. The profile shows approximately 730,000 distinct CDR3 sequences, 35% to 55% of them singletons. Source material: blood. The receptors were gathered from a girl aged 10-17 years with multiple sclerosis.

This clonotype appeared a few times. A read error may produce the germline difference seen at one junction end. The genes are TRBV7-7 and TRBJ1-1; no definite D call. Germline CDR1 is SSHAT and CDR2 is FNYEAQ (reference sequence). This CDR3 region has 13 residues. CDR3 nucleotides: TGTGCTAGCAGCTTATCCAGCAACACTGAAGCTTTCTTT. It encodes CASSLSSNTEAFF.

Concerning this clonotype itself: An end of the junction differs from the germline gene, which may be a read error. This sequence joins TRBV20-1 and TRBJ2-5; TRBD2 aligns across 8 bases. Matching the DNA end better, TRBJ2-7 makes the J call doubtful. Germline V gene sequence: CDR1 DFQATT, CDR2 SNEGSKA (reference sequence). This CDR3 is built from 15 residues. CDR3 residues: CSTRVIGLAEHEQYF. CDR3 DNA: TGCAGTACTAGGGTGATAGGACTAGCTGAGCACGAGCAGTACTTC.

In its sample, this clonotype was seen a few times. This chain joins TRBV6-5 and TRBJ1-2; 10 positions match TRBD1. From germline, CDR1 is MNHEY and CDR2 SVGAGI. After removal of 4 bases from V and 3 bases from J, the junction contained 20 bases not matched to a gene. The CDR3 runs 20 residues. This chain's CDR3 is CASSFLLPTGGLGPHYGYTF. CDR3 coding DNA: TGTGCCAGCAGTTTCCTTCTACCGACAGGGGGCCTCGGCCCTCACTATGGCTACACCTTC.

V gene TRBV20-1 combines with J gene TRBJ2-5; a possible D gene is TRBD2 (6 bases). The length of the CDR3 is 17 residues. CDR1 and CDR2 (germline): DFQATT, SNEGSKA (reference sequence). V gave up 0 bases and J gave up 2 bases, with 19 bases separating them. This CDR3 reads CSARDRERSGRQETQYF. The CDR3 bases are TGCAGTGCTAGAGATCGGGAGAGGTCGGGTCGGCAAGAGACCCAGTACTTC.

This chain uses TRBV6-5 with TRBJ2-3; D remains unclear. Between the trimmed V and J ends, which lost 0 bases and 5 bases, there was a span of 15 bases. From germline, CDR1 is MNHEY and CDR2 SVGAGI. The CDR3 loop spans 16 amino acids. The CDR3 DNA sequence: TGTGCCAGCAGTTACTCCCGTAGAGACCCAGGAGATACGCAGTATTTT. This translates into CASSYSRRDPGDTQYF.

This clonotype was detected only a few times. The chain employs TRBV5-5 and TRBJ2-7; weak D call: TRBD2 (6 bases). CDR3 length: 15 amino acids. Germline assignment: CDR1 SGHKS and CDR2 YYEKEE (reference sequence). The V gene lost 0 bases and the J gene lost 3 bases, with 13 bases spanning the gap. The CDR3 bases are TGTGCCAGCAGCTTGGGAGCGGGTACACTCTACGAGCAGTACTTC. Amino acids: CASSLGAGTLYEQYF.

On this clonotype itself: The junction differs from germline at one of its ends, possibly a read error. V is TRBV20-1 and J is TRBJ1-1, with a weak D call TRBD1 (5 bases). CDR1 is DFQATT and CDR2 is SNEGSKA in the germline V gene (reference sequence). The CDR3 covers 14 residues. CDR3 region: CSPGLPYMNTGAFF. The DNA for the CDR3 is TGCAGCCCGGGACTACCCTACATGAACACTGGAGCTTTCTTT.

This clonotype has more than one count but fewer than ten. CDR3: CASSSHSGMAVGTDTQYF. DNA of the CDR3: TGTGCCAGCAGTTCCCATAGCGGGATGGCAGTTGGCACAGATACGCAGTATTTT. V and J are TRBV6-5 and TRBJ2-3; 8 bases match TRBD2. Germline V CDR1 and CDR2: MNHEY, SVGAGI. J lost 1 base, V lost 4 bases, and 13 bases had no gene match. The length of the CDR3 is 18 residues.

This CDR3 reads CASSQREGYNEQFF. CDR3 in DNA: TGTGCCAGCAGCCAGCGAGAAGGATACAATGAGCAGTTCTTC. V and J are TRBV4-2 and TRBJ2-1; D gene uncertain. The CDR3 has 14 residues. V was trimmed by 3 bases and J by 4 bases, leaving 10 bases between them. Germline V gene lookup returns CDR1 LGHNA and CDR2 YNFKEQ.